The rows below give T cell receptor beta chains drawn from one sample of a study of cytomegalovirus exposure and HLA in healthy donors. The table came from immunoSEQ multiplex PCR; TCRdb's copy has only in-frame clones and leaves some out. The sample consists of 100,000 to 150,000 clones, around 73% of them appearing once. Sequenced input: PBMCs. Receptors originate from a man aged 60 to 69 in good health and CMV-seropositive. Both conserved end residues are part of each CDR3.

TRBV13	TRBJ2-3	CASSSLLAADTQYF
TRBV28	TRBJ1-5	CASSPGTGSNQPQHF
TRBV5-1	TRBJ1-3	CASSLGLSSGNTIYF
TRBV7-6	TRBJ2-5	CASSLNRDSPVDF
TRBV19	TRBJ2-1	CASSIMRGNEQFF
TRBV2	TRBJ1-6	CASSEALQQGNSPLHF
TRBV7-8	TRBJ2-2	CASSPREGPSGELFF
TRBV30	TRBJ1-4	CAWSEGVGQGNEKLFF
TRBV7-3	TRBJ2-5	CASSPGETQYF
TRBV19	TRBJ2-2	CASSTTPGSGELFF
TRBV5-6	TRBJ1-1	CASIQLCTGNTEAFF
TRBV27	TRBJ2-5	CASSFSPPWTGEETQYF
TRBV29-1	TRBJ1-5	CSVITGGQDQPQHF
TRBV20-1	TRBJ2-3	CSVQRHSSQYF
TRBV7-6	TRBJ1-3	CASSLFRGMGNTIYF
TRBV28	TRBJ2-1	CAISRRESYNEQFF
TRBV18	TRBJ1-5	CASSPRDRPNQPQHF
TRBV10-3	TRBJ2-3	CAISDRTGLNTQYF
TRBV15	TRBJ1-4	CATSRGDRTNEKLFF
TRBV14	TRBJ2-7	CASSPRQGITGNHEQYF
TRBV5-1	TRBJ2-7	CASSLKWDRDYEQYF
TRBV4-2	TRBJ1-4	CASSQDWDRGTTNEKLFF
TRBV9	TRBJ1-6	CASSPRAGGYNSPLHF
TRBV15	TRBJ1-5	CATSRDRGFNQPQHF
TRBV7-9	TRBJ2-3	CASSSDRDTQYF
TRBV7-9	TRBJ1-1	CASSPTLGANTEAFF
TRBV29-1	TRBJ2-2	CSVREQGAGELFF
TRBV5-6	TRBJ2-2	CASSSTWGSFTGELFF
TRBV7-9	TRBJ1-4	CSSSFQGQLNEKLFF
TRBV4-1	TRBJ2-2	CASRGRGLPNTGELFF
TRBV10-1	TRBJ2-7	CASSPGQGIHEQYF
TRBV2	TRBJ1-4	CASSFRVGSEKLFF